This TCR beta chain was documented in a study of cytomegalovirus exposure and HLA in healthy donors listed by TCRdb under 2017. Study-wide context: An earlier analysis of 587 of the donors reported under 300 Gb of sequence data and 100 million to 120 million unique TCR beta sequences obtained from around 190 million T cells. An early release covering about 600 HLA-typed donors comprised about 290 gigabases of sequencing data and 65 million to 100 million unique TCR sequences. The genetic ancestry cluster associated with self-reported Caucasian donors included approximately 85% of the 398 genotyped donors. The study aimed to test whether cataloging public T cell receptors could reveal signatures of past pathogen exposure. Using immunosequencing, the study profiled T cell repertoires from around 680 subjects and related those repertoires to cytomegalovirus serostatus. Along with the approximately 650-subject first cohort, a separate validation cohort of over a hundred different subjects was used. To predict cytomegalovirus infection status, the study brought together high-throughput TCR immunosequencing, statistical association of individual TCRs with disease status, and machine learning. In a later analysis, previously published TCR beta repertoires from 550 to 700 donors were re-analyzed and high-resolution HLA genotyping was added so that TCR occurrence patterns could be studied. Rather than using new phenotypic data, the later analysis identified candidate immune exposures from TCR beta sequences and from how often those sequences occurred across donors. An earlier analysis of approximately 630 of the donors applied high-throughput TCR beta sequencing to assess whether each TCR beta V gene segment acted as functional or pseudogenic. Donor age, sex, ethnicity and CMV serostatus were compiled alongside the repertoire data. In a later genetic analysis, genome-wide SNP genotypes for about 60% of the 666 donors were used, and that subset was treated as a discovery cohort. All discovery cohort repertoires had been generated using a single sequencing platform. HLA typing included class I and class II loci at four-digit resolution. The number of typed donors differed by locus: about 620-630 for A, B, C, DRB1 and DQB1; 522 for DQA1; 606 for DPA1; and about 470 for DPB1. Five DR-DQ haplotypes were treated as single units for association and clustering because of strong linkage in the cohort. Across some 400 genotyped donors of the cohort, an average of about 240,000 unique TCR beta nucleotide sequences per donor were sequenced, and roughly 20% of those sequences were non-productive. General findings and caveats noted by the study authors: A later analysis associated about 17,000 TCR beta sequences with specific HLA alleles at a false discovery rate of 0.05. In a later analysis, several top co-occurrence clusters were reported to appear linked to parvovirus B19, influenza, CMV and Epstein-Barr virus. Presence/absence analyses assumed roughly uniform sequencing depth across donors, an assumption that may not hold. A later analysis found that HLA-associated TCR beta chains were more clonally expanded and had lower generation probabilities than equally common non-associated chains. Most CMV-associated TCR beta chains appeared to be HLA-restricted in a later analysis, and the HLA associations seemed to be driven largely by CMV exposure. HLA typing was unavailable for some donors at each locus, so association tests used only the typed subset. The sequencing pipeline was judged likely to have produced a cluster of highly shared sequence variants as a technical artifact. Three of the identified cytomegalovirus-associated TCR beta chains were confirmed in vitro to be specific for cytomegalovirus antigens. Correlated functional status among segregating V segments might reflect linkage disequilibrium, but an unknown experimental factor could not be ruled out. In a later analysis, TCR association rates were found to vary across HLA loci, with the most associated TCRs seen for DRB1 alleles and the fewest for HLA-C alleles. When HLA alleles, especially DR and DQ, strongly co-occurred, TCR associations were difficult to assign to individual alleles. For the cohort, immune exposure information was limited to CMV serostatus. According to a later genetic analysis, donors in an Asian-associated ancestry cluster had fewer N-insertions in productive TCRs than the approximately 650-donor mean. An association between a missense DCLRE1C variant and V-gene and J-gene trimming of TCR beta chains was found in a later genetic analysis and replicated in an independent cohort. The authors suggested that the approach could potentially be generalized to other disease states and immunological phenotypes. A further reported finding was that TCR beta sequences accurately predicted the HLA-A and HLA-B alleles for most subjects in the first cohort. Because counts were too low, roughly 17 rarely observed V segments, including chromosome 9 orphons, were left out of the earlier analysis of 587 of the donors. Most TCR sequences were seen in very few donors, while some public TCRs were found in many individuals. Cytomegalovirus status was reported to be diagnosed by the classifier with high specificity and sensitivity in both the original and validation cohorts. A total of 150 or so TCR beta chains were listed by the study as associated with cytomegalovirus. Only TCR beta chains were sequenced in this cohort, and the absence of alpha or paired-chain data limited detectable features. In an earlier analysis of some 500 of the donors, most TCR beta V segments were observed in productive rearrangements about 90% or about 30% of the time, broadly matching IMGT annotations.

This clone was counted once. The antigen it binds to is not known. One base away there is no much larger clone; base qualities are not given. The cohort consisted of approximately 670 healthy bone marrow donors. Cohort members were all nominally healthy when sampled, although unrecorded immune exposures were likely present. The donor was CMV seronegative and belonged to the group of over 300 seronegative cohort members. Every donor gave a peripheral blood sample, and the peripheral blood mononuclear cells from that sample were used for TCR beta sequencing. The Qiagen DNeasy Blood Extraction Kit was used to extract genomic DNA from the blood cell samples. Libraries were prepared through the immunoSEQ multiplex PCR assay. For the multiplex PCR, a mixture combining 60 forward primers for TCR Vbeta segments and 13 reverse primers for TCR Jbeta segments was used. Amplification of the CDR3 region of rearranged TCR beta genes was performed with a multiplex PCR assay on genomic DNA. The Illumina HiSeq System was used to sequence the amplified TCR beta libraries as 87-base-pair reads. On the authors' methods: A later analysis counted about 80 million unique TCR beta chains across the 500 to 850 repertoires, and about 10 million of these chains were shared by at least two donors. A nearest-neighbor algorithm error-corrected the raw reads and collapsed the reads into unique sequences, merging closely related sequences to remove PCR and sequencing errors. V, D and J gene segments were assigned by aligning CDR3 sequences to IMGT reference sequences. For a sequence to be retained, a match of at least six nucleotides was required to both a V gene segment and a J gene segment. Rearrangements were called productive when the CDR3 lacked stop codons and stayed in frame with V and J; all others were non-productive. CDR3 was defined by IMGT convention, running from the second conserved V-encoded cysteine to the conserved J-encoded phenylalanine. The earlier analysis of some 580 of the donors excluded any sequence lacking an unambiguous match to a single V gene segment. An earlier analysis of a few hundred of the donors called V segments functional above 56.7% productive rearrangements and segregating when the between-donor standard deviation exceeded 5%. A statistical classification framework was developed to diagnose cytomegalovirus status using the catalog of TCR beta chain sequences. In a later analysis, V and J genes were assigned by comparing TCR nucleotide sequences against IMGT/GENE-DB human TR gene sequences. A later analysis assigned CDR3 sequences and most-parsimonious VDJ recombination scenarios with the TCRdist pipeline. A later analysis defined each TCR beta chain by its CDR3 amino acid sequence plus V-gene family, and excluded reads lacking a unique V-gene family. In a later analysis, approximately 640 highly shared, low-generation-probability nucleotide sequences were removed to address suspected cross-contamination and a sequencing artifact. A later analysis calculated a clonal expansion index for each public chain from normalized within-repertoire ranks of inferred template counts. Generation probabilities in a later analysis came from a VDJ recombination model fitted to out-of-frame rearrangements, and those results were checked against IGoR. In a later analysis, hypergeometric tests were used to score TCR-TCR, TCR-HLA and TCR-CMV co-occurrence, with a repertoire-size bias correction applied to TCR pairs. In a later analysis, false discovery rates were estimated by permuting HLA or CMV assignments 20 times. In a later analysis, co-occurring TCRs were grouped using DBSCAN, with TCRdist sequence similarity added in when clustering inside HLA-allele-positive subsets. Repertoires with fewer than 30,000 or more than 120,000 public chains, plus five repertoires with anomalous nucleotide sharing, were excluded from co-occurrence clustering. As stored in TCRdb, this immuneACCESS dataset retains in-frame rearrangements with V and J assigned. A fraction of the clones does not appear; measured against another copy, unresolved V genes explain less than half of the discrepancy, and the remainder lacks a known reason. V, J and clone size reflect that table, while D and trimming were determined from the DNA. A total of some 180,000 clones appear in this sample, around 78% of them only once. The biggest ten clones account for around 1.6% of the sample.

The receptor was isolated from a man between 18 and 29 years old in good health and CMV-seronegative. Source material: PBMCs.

The DNA reads as follows: TGTGCCAGCAGCTTATCGGGACTAGCGGGAGAAGGGCAGTACTTC. Translated, it reads CASSLSGLAGEGQYF. The chain links TRBV7-3 with TRBJ2-7, with 14 bases in between that match TRBD2. CDR1 SGHTA and CDR2 FQGTGA were looked up in the germline V gene. The CDR3 covers 15 residues, taking in both the cysteine and the phenylalanine. This entry keeps only the CDR3 DNA: 45 bases, framed from base 1. Unmatched junction bases come to 6, with V trimmed by 2 bases and J by 9 bases.